Listed here is a single T cell receptor (beta chain). Antigen specificity is unknown. In the same sample, other DNA sequences code for this CDR3. These data are taken from a study of shared clonotypes between healthy human individuals. As for the study in general: CD4 naive and CD4 memory each took three plates per donor, while CD8 naive took two and CD8 memory one. Study-wide points: Few donors restricted represented genetic and exposure-history diversity.

In replicate PCRs of sorted subsets, 150 to 200 ng DNA, about 30,000 T cell genomes, was used. The data were produced by immunoSEQ multiplex PCR, yet TCRdb's version contains in-frame clones alone and is incomplete. The sample contains roughly 2.2 million clones, approximately 93% of which appear only once. Trimming took off 2 bases at V and 3 bases at J, with 3 bases between the two ends. Germline lookup yields CDR1 GTSNPN and CDR2 SVGIG (reference sequence). This CDR3 has 11 residues. What was sequenced was naive CD4+ T cells from PBMCs. Subset denoted: CD45RA+ positively selected. The chain joins TRBV30 to TRBJ2-3; D ambiguous. This receptor was taken from a young man in good health. Some clones in this sample may be carry-over from other donors' samples. In DNA, the CDR3 is TGTGCCTGGAGTACTACAGATACGCAGTATTTT. This encodes CAWSTTDTQYF.